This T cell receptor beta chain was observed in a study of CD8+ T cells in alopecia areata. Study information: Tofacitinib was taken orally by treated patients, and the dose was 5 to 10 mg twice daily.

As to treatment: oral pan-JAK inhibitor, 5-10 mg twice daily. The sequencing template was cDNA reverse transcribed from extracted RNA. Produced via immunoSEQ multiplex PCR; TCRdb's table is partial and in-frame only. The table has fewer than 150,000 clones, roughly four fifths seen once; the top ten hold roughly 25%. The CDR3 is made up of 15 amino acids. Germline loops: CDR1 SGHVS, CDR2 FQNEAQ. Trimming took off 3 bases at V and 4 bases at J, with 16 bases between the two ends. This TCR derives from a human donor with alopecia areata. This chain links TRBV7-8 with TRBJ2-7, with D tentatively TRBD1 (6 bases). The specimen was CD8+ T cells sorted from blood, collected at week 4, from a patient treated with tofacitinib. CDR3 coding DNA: TGTGCCAGCAGCTTGGGAAGGGGGACATTTTACGAGCAGTACTTC. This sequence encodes CASSLGRGTFYEQYF. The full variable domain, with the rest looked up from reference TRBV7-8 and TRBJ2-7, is GAGVSQSPRYKVAKRGQDVALRCDPISGHVSLFWYQQALGQGPEFLTYFQNEAQLDKSGLPSDRFFAERPEGSVSTLKIQRTQQEDSAVYLCASSLGRGTFYEQYFGPGTRLTVT.